The 31 T cell receptor beta chains given below trace back to one sample, sequenced in a study of blood T cell repertoires in COVID-19. TCRdb's copy holds only in-frame clones and misses some; the assay was immunoSEQ multiplex PCR. The data hold 50,000 to 75,000 clones, with about 84% observed a single time. Sequenced input: peripheral blood. These receptors originate from a man between 60 and 75 years old with acute or convalescent COVID-19.

The rearrangement links TRBV4-1 to TRBJ1-1; a possible D gene is TRBD1 (5 bases). V lost 4 bases and J 4 bases, leaving 13 bases between the germline ends. CDR3 length: 14 amino acids. The germline V gene has CDR1 MGHRA and CDR2 YSYEKL. CDR3 in DNA: TGCGCCAGCAGCCGCCGGGACTCTAGCACTGAAGCTTTCTTT. Protein sequence: CASSRRDSSTEAFF.

The J gene is TRBJ2-7, the V gene TRBV21-1; TRBD1 reflects the table's D call only, with no check against the DNA. TRBV21-1 is reported as a pseudogene. There are 15 residues in the CDR3. The CDR3, as DNA: TGTGCCAGCAGCGACCCCGCGACAGGGGAGTTCGAGCAGTACTTC. Its protein product is CASSDPATGEFEQYF.

V gene TRBV27 combines with J gene TRBJ2-1; 7 nucleotides line up with TRBD2. There are 14 residues in the CDR3. Looked up from germline, CDR1 is MNHEY and CDR2 is SMNVEV (reference sequence). With V trimmed by 4 bases and J by 2 bases, 2 bases remained unmatched. The CDR3 DNA follows: TGTGCCAGCAGTTCTGGACTAGCCTACAATGAGCAGTTCTTC. The encoded protein is CASSSGLAYNEQFF.

The chain combines TRBV29-1 with TRBJ1-2, with a possible D match to TRBD1 (5 bases). The V end was cut by 2 bases, the J end by 5 bases, with 9 bases between. CDR3 length: 12 amino acids. Germline V lookup: CDR1 SQVTM, CDR2 ANQGSEA. CDR3: CSVETGPYGYTF. CDR3 DNA sequence: TGCAGCGTTGAAACAGGCCCATATGGCTACACCTTC.

This clone occurred once. The rearrangement joins TRBV15 to TRBJ1-2; D gene unclear. Germline loops: CDR1 LNHNV, CDR2 YYDKDF (reference sequence). V dropped 3 bases and J dropped 4 bases, with 9 bases sitting between them. The CDR3 totals 13 residues. CDR3 amino acids: CATSRSRTYGYTF. Written as DNA, the CDR3 is TGTGCCACCAGCAGGAGCCGAACCTATGGCTACACCTTC.

The V call is TRBV6-5, the J call TRBJ2-7, with a weak D call TRBD2 (5 bases). Germline values: CDR1 MNHEY, CDR2 SVGAGI. The V and J ends lost 5 bases and 0 bases respectively, with 11 bases between them. CDR3 length: 14 residues. The CDR3 nucleotides are TGTGCCAGCAGTATAGCGTTTAGCTCCTACGAGCAGTACTTC. It is translated as CASSIAFSSYEQYF.

The rearrangement links TRBV19 to TRBJ1-2; possible D gene TRBD1, 6 bases. This CDR3 has 12 residues. V lost 5 bases, J lost 6 bases, and 10 bases lay in between. The germline CDR1 and CDR2 sequences are LNHDA and SQIVND (reference sequence). CDR3 protein: CASSRRTDGYTF. CDR3 bases: TGTGCCAGTAGTCGGAGGACAGATGGCTACACCTTC.

This clone was detected only a few times. The V and J genes are TRBV9 and TRBJ1-3, with unresolved D. CDR1 is SGDLS and CDR2 is YYNGEE in the germline V gene. V was cut by 4 bases and J by 0 bases, with 11 bases left in between. The length of the CDR3 is 15 residues. The CDR3 DNA is TGTGCCAGCAGCCTTGGGCCGGTCTCTGGAAACACCATATATTTT. Its translation is CASSLGPVSGNTIYF.

This chain links TRBV27 with TRBJ2-3; D may be TRBD1 (7 bases). The CDR3 is made up of 14 amino acids. V dropped 10 bases and J dropped 1 base, with 15 bases sitting between them. The germline CDR1 and CDR2 sequences are MNHEY and SMNVEV (reference sequence). CDR3 amino acids: CATCRGAGTDTQYF. The CDR3 coding sequence is TGTGCCACTTGCAGGGGGGCCGGCACAGATACGCAGTATTTT.

The CDR3 sequence: CASSQHPSGGPTDTQYF. The CDR3 DNA follows: TGTGCCAGCAGCCAACACCCTAGCGGGGGCCCAACAGATACGCAGTATTTT. The rearrangement links TRBV7-3 to TRBJ2-3; TRBD2 agrees at 10 bases. From germline, CDR1 is SGHTA and CDR2 FQGTGA. Trimming removed 5 bases from V and 3 bases from J; junction bases left unmatched: 11. CDR3 length equals 17 residues.

The rearrangement links TRBV5-1 to TRBJ2-5; D remains ambiguous. V shed 2 bases and J shed 1 base, with 12 bases lying between them. CDR1 and CDR2 from the germline V gene are SGHRS and YFSETQ. This CDR3 is built from 15 residues. The CDR3 spells CASSFAGVSQETQYF. The DNA for the CDR3 is TGCGCCAGCAGCTTCGCAGGCGTGTCCCAAGAGACCCAGTACTTC. The full variable domain, in which reference TRBV5-1 and TRBJ2-5 provide the parts outside the CDR3, is KAGVTQTPRYLIKTRGQQVTLSCSPISGHRSVSWYQQTPGQGLQFLFEYFSETQRNKGNFPGRFSGRQFSNSRSEMNVSTLELGDSALYLCASSFAGVSQETQYFGPGTRLLVL.

The chain has TRBV5-4 and TRBJ2-5; TRBD2 might be the D (6 bases). The V end was cut by 4 bases, the J end by 4 bases, with 20 bases between. This CDR3 is 16 amino acids long. The germline V gene has CDR1 SGHNT and CDR2 YYREEE (reference sequence). CDR3 bases: TGTGCCAGCAGCCAGGGCGGGACCCGGGTCGGAGAGACCCAGTACTTC. This gives the protein CASSQGGTRVGETQYF.

This clone is medium-sized. V is TRBV6-5 and J is TRBJ1-1, with no clear D. Per the germline V gene, CDR1 is MNHEY and CDR2 is SVGAGI. The CDR3 runs 12 residues. V gave up 5 bases and J gave up 8 bases, with 12 bases separating them. Here the CDR3 DNA reads TGTGCCAGCAGTAACTTGGGCCCCGAAGCTTTCTTT. It codes for CASSNLGPEAFF.

The chain is built from TRBV4-1 and TRBJ2-1; the D gene is possibly TRBD2 (6 bases). The CDR3 is 15 amino acids. Trimming took off 1 base at V and 2 bases at J, with 9 bases between the two ends. From germline, CDR1 is MGHRA and CDR2 YSYEKL. CDR3 sequence reads: CASSQAGETYNEQFF. CDR3 nucleotides: TGCGCCAGCAGCCAAGCGGGGGAAACCTACAATGAGCAGTTCTTC.

This sequence joins TRBV7-2 and TRBJ2-7; 16 nucleotides line up with TRBD2. CDR3 length equals 17 residues. CDR1 SGHTA and CDR2 FQGNSA come from the germline V gene. After removal of 5 bases from V and 5 bases from J, the junction contained 9 bases not matched to a gene. CDR3 sequence reads: CASSAIGTSGGADEQYF. CDR3 in DNA: TGTGCCAGCAGCGCCATAGGGACTAGCGGGGGGGCCGACGAGCAGTACTTC.

The gene calls are TRBV29-1 and TRBJ2-3; D not resolved. V was clipped by 3 bases and J by 2 bases, with 9 bases between them. Germline lookup yields CDR1 SQVTM and CDR2 ANQGSEA. This CDR3 spans 13 amino acids. CDR3 DNA: TGCAGCGTTGATCTACAGTACACAGATACGCAGTATTTT. The encoded protein is CSVDLQYTDTQYF.

The V call is TRBV18, the J call TRBJ1-1, with D hard to call. This CDR3 region has 15 residues. Germline V gene lookup returns CDR1 KGHSH and CDR2 LQKENI. Trimming stripped 3 bases from V and 5 bases from J, with 16 bases between. CDR3 DNA: TGTGCCAGCTCACCTCCCACAATGTCACGAACTGAAGCTTTCTTT. Its protein product is CASSPPTMSRTEAFF.

The chain employs TRBV7-9 and TRBJ2-5, with 12 bases matching TRBD2. CDR1 is SEHNR, CDR2 FQNEAQ, per germline (reference sequence). CDR3 length: 15 amino acids. V was pared by 1 base and J by 5 bases, with 2 bases of the junction left unmatched. This chain's CDR3 is CASSLGTSGVETQYF. The CDR3 DNA reads as TGTGCCAGCAGCTTAGGGACTAGCGGGGTTGAGACCCAGTACTTC.

The chain uses TRBV12-5 and TRBJ2-5; the D gene is possibly TRBD2 (6 bases). CDR3 size: 16 residues. Trimming took off 5 bases at V and 5 bases at J, with 21 bases between the two ends. Germline V gene lookup returns CDR1 LGHNT and CDR2 FRNRAP. The CDR3 DNA is TGTGCTAGTGGTCTCTCCGGCGGGACCGGAGGGGAGACCCAGTACTTC. Protein product: CASGLSGGTGGETQYF.

The rearrangement uses TRBV9 and TRBJ1-2, with a possible D match to TRBD1 (5 bases). Germline CDR1 is SGDLS and CDR2 is YYNGEE. V lost 8 bases, J lost 5 bases, and 19 bases lay in between. CDR3 length equals 14 residues. Here the CDR3 DNA reads TGTGCCAGTAGCCCTCGGACGGGGGGGTATGGCTACACCTTC. Protein sequence: CASSPRTGGYGYTF. Using reference TRBV9 and TRBJ1-2 for the parts outside the CDR3, the full variable domain is DSGVTQTPKHLITATGQRVTLRCSPRSGDLSVYWYQQSLDQGLQFLIQYYNGEERAKGNILERFSAQQFPDLHSELNLSSLELGDSALYFCASSPRTGGYGYTFGSGTRLTVV.

The CDR3, as DNA: TGTGCCAGCAGTTTACAGGATTCCTATGGCTACACCTTC. Its protein is CASSLQDSYGYTF. This sequence joins TRBV12-3 or TRBV12-4 and TRBJ1-2; D gene unclear. Between the trimmed V and J ends, which lost 2 bases and 4 bases, there was a span of 8 bases. The CDR3 is made up of 13 amino acids.

The chain employs TRBV11-2 and TRBJ1-6; D is perhaps TRBD1 (6 bases). V lost 0 bases and J lost 10, with 13 bases in between. This CDR3 has 15 residues. Looked up from germline, CDR1 is SGHAT and CDR2 is FQNNGV. The CDR3 sequence is CASSLDTGWGSPLHF. The CDR3 bases are TGTGCCAGCAGCTTAGACACAGGGTGGGGATCACCCCTCCACTTT.

CDR3 DNA sequence: TGTGCCAGCAGCCAAGAGCGGACCTTGTGGCGGGGGATCCAAGAGACCCAGTACTTC. This encodes CASSQERTLWRGIQETQYF. V and J are TRBV3-1 (or the pseudogene TRBV3-2) and TRBJ2-5; the match to TRBD2 covers 7 bases. The CDR3 runs to 19 residues. The trim removed 0 bases at V and 1 base at J, leaving 14 bases unmatched. From germline, CDR1 is LGHDT and CDR2 YNNKEL (reference sequence).

The rearrangement links TRBV7-2 to TRBJ2-7, with 9 nucleotides matching TRBD2. CDR3 length equals 15 residues. Per the germline V gene, CDR1 is SGHTA and CDR2 is FQGNSA. V trimming: 7 bases; J trimming: 3 bases; junction bases outside the gene matches: 10. The CDR3 nucleotides are TGTGCCAGCACCCCTCGTGATAGCGGGGGCTACGAGCAGTACTTC. Its translation is CASTPRDSGGYEQYF.

This chain connects TRBV5-4 to TRBJ2-7; D is ambiguous. This CDR3 has 13 residues. V was pared by 0 bases and J by 4 bases, with 8 bases between. Per the germline V gene, CDR1 is SGHNT and CDR2 is YYREEE (reference sequence). The CDR3 DNA is TGTGCCAGCAGCTTGGCAGGCAGATACGAGCAGTACTTC. Its protein is CASSLAGRYEQYF.

The rearrangement joins TRBV18 to TRBJ1-4, with 10 bases aligning to TRBD1. The CDR3 has 14 residues. The J segment lost 6 bases and the V segment lost 3 bases, leaving 1 base of the junction unmatched. Germline values: CDR1 KGHSH, CDR2 LQKENI. In nucleotides, the CDR3 is TGTGCCAGCTCACCGACAGGGGGCGATGAAAAACTGTTTTTT. Translated: CASSPTGGDEKLFF.

The chain links TRBV29-1 to TRBJ2-7; a possible D gene is TRBD2 (5 bases). The CDR3 runs to 12 residues. Trimming left V 7 bases short and J 0 bases short, with 10 bases between. CDR1 is SQVTM and CDR2 is ANQGSEA in the germline V gene. CDR3 DNA: TGCAGCGGGCGAGGGAGCTCCTACGAGCAGTACTTC. Its protein is CSGRGSSYEQYF.

The chain links TRBV19 to TRBJ2-3; TRBD2 matches at 7 bases. V gave up 6 bases and J gave up 0 bases; unmatched junction bases: 3. Germline V gene sequence: CDR1 LNHDA, CDR2 SQIVND (reference sequence). The CDR3 consists of 14 residues. CDR3 amino acids: CASSPSGSTDTQYF. The CDR3, as DNA: TGTGCCAGTAGCCCTAGCGGCAGCACAGATACGCAGTATTTT.

In regard to this clone: The junction departs from the called germline gene at one end, perhaps through a read error. The rearrangement uses TRBV6-5 and TRBJ2-1, with 7 bases identical to TRBD2. CDR1 and CDR2 (germline): MNHEY, SVGAGI. The CDR3 totals 15 residues. This CDR3 reads CASSPLTSSNNEQFF. As DNA, the CDR3 is TGTGCCAGCAGCCCCTTGACTAGCTCCAACAATGAGCAGTTCTTC.

This chain links TRBV7-2 with TRBJ1-3; D might be TRBD1 (6 bases). The CDR3 loop spans 17 amino acids. CDR1 SGHTA and CDR2 FQGNSA come from the germline V gene. Trimming took off 5 bases at V and 0 bases at J, with 17 bases between the two ends. CDR3 region: CASSAQPTGYSGNTIYF. CDR3 in DNA: TGTGCCAGCAGCGCCCAACCCACAGGGTACTCTGGAAACACCATATATTTT.

The V gene is TRBV7-9, the J gene TRBJ1-2, with 8 bases lining up with TRBD1. The CDR3 spans 13 residues. Germline trimming cut 5 bases from V and 5 bases from J; bases unmatched to any gene: 4. Germline CDR1 reads SEHNR; CDR2 reads FQNEAQ (reference sequence). DNA of the CDR3: TGTGCCAGCAGCCCGGGACAGGAATATGGCTACACCTTC. Its translation: CASSPGQEYGYTF.